These 15 T cell receptor beta chains came from one sample sequenced in a study of T cell repertoires in cytomegalovirus infection. Their antigens remain unidentified. In TCRdb, the reads were re-called with MiXCR into one record per CDR3 protein. Here the sample spans approximately 910,000 distinct CDR3 sequences, 31% being singletons. This sample comprised cultured CD8+ T cells from PBMCs, obtained from culture after CMV antigen stimulation. These receptors came from a human donor in good health (CMV status not recorded). Some clones in this sample may be carry-over from other donors' samples.

The J gene is TRBJ1-1, the V gene TRBV19; D remains ambiguous. CDR1 is LNHDA, CDR2 SQIVND, per germline (reference sequence). This CDR3 is built from 13 residues. Trimming removed 2 bases from V and 5 bases from J, with 9 bases in between. For the CDR3, the DNA is TGTGCCAGTAGTATAATACACAAGACTGAAGCTTTCTTT. Translation: CASSIIHKTEAFF.

This clonotype was counted at least ten times. In nucleotides, the CDR3 is TGTGCCAGCAGCTGGCCGGGACAGGGCGGTACCGGGGAGCTGTTTTTT. Its translation is CASSWPGQGGTGELFF. V and J are TRBV7-2 and TRBJ2-2; 9 positions match TRBD1. Trimming cost V 4 bases and J 5 bases; bases outside gene matches: 8. The CDR3 loop spans 16 amino acids. CDR1 is SGHTA, CDR2 FQGNSA, per germline.

This clonotype was picked up a small number of times. V gene TRBV27 combines with J gene TRBJ2-3; TRBD2 matches 7 bases. The CDR3 totals 15 residues. Germline V CDR1 and CDR2: MNHEY, SMNVEV (reference sequence). The V gene end was trimmed by 5 bases and the J gene end by 0 bases; junction bases not matched to a gene: 5. The DNA for the CDR3 is TGTGCCAGCAGTATCCTCGGGAGGAGCACAGATACGCAGTATTTT. It yields the protein CASSILGRSTDTQYF.

This chain links TRBV27 with TRBJ1-6, with D perhaps matching TRBD1 (5 bases). Germline V gives CDR1 MNHEY, CDR2 SMNVEV (reference sequence). The CDR3 extends over 13 amino acids. V lost 5 bases and J lost 10, with 12 bases in between. CDR3 bases: TGTGCCAGCAGTCCAGGGAGTCGGTCACCCCTCCACTTT. Translated, it gives CASSPGSRSPLHF.

There are a few counts of this clonotype. This chain connects TRBV27 to TRBJ2-1, with D possibly being TRBD1 or TRBD2 (5 bases each). Trimming pared 0 bases from V and 9 bases from J, leaving 12 bases between. The CDR3 totals 14 residues. Germline V gene lookup returns CDR1 MNHEY and CDR2 SMNVEV (reference sequence). CDR3 region: CASSLSRGVGEQFF. The CDR3 nucleotides are TGTGCCAGCAGTTTATCGAGGGGCGTCGGTGAGCAGTTCTTC.

This clonotype was seen once. A much larger clone differs from this one at a single base, so this may be a read error. The J gene is TRBJ2-4, the V gene TRBV7-2; TRBD1 matches at 7 bases. V lost 3 bases and J lost 1; bases outside the gene matches: 15. Germline V gene data show CDR1 as SGHTA and CDR2 as FQGNSA. This CDR3 spans 19 amino acids. CDR3 residues: CASSLEAQGQWAAKNIQYF. Written as DNA, the CDR3 is TGTGCCAGCAGCTTGGAGGCACAGGGGCAATGGGCGGCCAAAAACATTCAGTACTTC.

Details on this clonotype: Just one base apart from a much larger clone, this may be a read error. This rearrangement joins TRBV7-2 to TRBJ1-1, with 8 bases lining up with TRBD1. Germline V lookup: CDR1 SGHTA, CDR2 FQGNSA. CDR3 size: 16 residues. CDR3 in DNA: TGTGCCAGCAGCTTAGGAGCGCAGGGGGCGAACACTGAAGCTTTATTT. Its protein is CASSLGAQGANTEALF.

This clonotype was detected only a few times. The chain combines TRBV27 with TRBJ1-1, with 7 positions matching TRBD1. CDR3 length equals 15 residues. V was pared by 6 bases and J by 1 base, with 8 bases of the junction left unmatched. Germline CDR1 is MNHEY and CDR2 is SMNVEV (reference sequence). This CDR3 is CASSDQGDTNTEAFF. The DNA of the CDR3 is TGTGCCAGCAGCGATCAGGGGGATACGAACACTGAAGCTTTCTTT.

This clonotype showed up just a few times. The V call is TRBV7-9, the J call TRBJ2-6; possible D gene TRBD2, 6 bases. This CDR3 comprises 15 residues. Germline V CDR1 and CDR2: SEHNR, FQNEAQ (reference sequence). The V gene lost 4 bases and the J gene lost 2 bases, with 9 bases spanning the gap. CDR3 sequence (DNA): TGTGCCAGCAGCTGGGGAGGCCCTGGGGCCAACGTCCTGACTTTC. It specifies CASSWGGPGANVLTF. The full variable domain, with the rest looked up from reference TRBV7-9 and TRBJ2-6, is DTGVSQNPRHKITKRGQNVTFRCDPISEHNRLYWYRQTLGQGPEFLTYFQNEAQLEKSRLLSDRFSAERPKGSFSTLEIQRTEQGDSAMYLCASSWGGPGANVLTFGAGSRLTVL.

This chain joins TRBV7-9 and TRBJ1-2; D possibly corresponds to TRBD1 (6 bases). CDR1 is SEHNR and CDR2 is FQNEAQ in the germline V gene (reference sequence). V was cut by 4 bases and J by 1 base, with 10 bases left in between. CDR3 length: 14 residues. The CDR3 DNA sequence: TGTGCCAGCAGCTCCTCGGACAGTAACTATGGCTACACCTTC. Amino acid sequence: CASSSSDSNYGYTF.

The sample holds a few counts of this clonotype. This chain connects TRBV4-2 to TRBJ2-2; D is undetermined. Looked up from germline, CDR1 is LGHNA and CDR2 is YNFKEQ. Trimming removed 10 bases from V and 6 bases from J, with 15 bases in between. This CDR3 contains 13 residues. The CDR3 DNA sequence: TGTGCCACCCTCAGTGTTCCAGCCGGGGAGCTGTTTTTT. This sequence encodes CATLSVPAGELFF.

The chain carries TRBV7-2 and TRBJ2-5, with D possibly being TRBD1 (7 bases). Germline values: CDR1 SGHTA, CDR2 FQGNSA. Deletions cut 3 bases from V and 5 bases from J, with 13 bases between. This CDR3 is 14 amino acids long. CDR3 sequence reads: CASSFRQGLETQYF. Here the CDR3 DNA reads TGTGCCAGCAGCTTTAGACAGGGACTCGAGACCCAGTACTTC.

The chain employs TRBV27 and TRBJ1-1; possible D gene TRBD1, 6 bases. Germline V gives CDR1 MNHEY, CDR2 SMNVEV (reference sequence). V dropped 3 bases and J dropped 2 bases, with 10 bases sitting between them. This CDR3 is 14 amino acids long. CDR3 sequence: CASSFGDTNTEAFF. As DNA, the CDR3 is TGTGCCAGCAGTTTCGGGGACACAAACACTGAAGCTTTCTTT.

This clonotype was observed a handful of times. A much larger clone differs from this one at a single base, so this may be a read error. The rearrangement joins TRBV7-2 to TRBJ2-4; D gene ambiguous. This CDR3 has 14 residues. The germline V gene encodes CDR1 SGHTA and CDR2 FQGNSA. DNA of the CDR3: TGTGTCAGCAGCTTATCCTTAGCCAAAAACATTCAGTACTTC. It is translated as CVSSLSLAKNIQYF.

V is TRBV27 and J is TRBJ2-7; 9 nucleotides match TRBD1. The CDR3 consists of 12 residues. The germline CDR1 and CDR2 sequences are MNHEY and SMNVEV (reference sequence). Trimming cost V 10 bases and J 2 bases; bases outside gene matches: 3. The CDR3 bases are TGTGCCACCCGGACAGGGGCCTACGAGCAGTACTTC. It is translated as CATRTGAYEQYF.